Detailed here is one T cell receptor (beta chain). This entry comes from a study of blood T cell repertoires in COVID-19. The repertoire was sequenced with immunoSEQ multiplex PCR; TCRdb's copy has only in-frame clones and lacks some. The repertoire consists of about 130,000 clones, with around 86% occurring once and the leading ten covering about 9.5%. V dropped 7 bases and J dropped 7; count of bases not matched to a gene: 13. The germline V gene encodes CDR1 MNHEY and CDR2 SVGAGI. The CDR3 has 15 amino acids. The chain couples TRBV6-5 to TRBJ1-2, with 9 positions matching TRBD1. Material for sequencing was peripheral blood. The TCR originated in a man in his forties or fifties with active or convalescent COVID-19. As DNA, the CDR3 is TGTGCCAGCAATATAAATACCGGGACAGGGCTTGGCTACACCTTC. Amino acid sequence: CASNINTGTGLGYTF.